This passage covers 9 T cell receptor beta chains from one sample sequenced in a study of PD-L1 blockade in urothelial cancer (TCRdb year 2017). Libraries were made using the immunoSEQ multiplex PCR assay. TCRdb took over this immuneACCESS table, retaining in-frame rearrangements with V and J assigned. Such tables are incomplete; in checked studies, under half of the missing clones stem from an unresolved V gene, and the remainder is unexplained. For this sample the table gives tens of thousands of clones, of which roughly 80% were detected only once. Roughly 3.6% of the sample goes to the ten largest clones. This material consisted of PBMCs, taken around atezolizumab (anti-PD-L1) treatment. The source is a man in his sixties or seventies with urothelial cancer.

This clone was counted once. The chain couples TRBV6-5 to TRBJ1-4; maybe TRBD1 (5 bases). Trimming left V 10 bases short and J 8 bases short, with 17 bases between. The CDR3 covers 13 residues. The germline CDR1 and CDR2 sequences are MNHEY and SVGAGI. The CDR3 sequence: CATGPPGGEKLFF. The DNA for the CDR3 is TGTGCCACCGGGCCTCCGGGGGGAGAAAAACTGTTTTTT.

The chain joins TRBV7-9 to TRBJ2-5; TRBD1 matches 7 bases. Germline lookup yields CDR1 SEHNR and CDR2 FQNEAQ (reference sequence). This CDR3 spans 14 amino acids. V trimming: 5 bases; J trimming: 5 bases; junction bases outside the gene matches: 8. The CDR3 reads CASSARQGIETQYF. The CDR3 coding sequence is TGTGCCAGCAGCGCACGACAGGGTATCGAGACCCAGTACTTC.

The chain carries TRBV6-5 and TRBJ2-7; 9 bases match TRBD2. V was clipped by 2 bases and J by 4 bases; unmatched bases: 6. The CDR3 runs 15 residues. Per the germline V gene, CDR1 is MNHEY and CDR2 is SVGAGI. Here the CDR3 reads CASSYPGTSRYEQYF. Written as DNA, the CDR3 is TGTGCCAGCAGTTACCCGGGGACTAGCCGGTACGAGCAGTACTTC.

V gene TRBV7-3 combines with J gene TRBJ2-4; 7 nucleotides align to TRBD2. Germline CDR1 and CDR2: SGHTA and FQGTGA. CDR3 length: 14 amino acids. Trimming cost V 4 bases and J 8 bases; bases outside gene matches: 8. In DNA, the CDR3 is TGTGCCAGCAGCTCCGGGACTACGAGTGACATTCAGTACTTC. This sequence encodes CASSSGTTSDIQYF.

The chain combines TRBV27 with TRBJ1-1; 8 bases fit TRBD1. CDR3 size: 15 residues. After removal of 5 bases from V and 5 bases from J, the junction contained 10 bases not matched to a gene. Per the germline V gene, CDR1 is MNHEY and CDR2 is SMNVEV (reference sequence). CDR3 DNA sequence: TGTGCCAGCAGTCAAGTACAGGGGGTGCGGACTGAAGCTTTCTTT. This gives the protein CASSQVQGVRTEAFF.

This chain connects TRBV18 to TRBJ2-5; 12 nucleotides line up with TRBD1. Losses at the gene ends were 3 bases for V and 2 bases for J; bases not matched to a gene: 4. This CDR3 spans 16 amino acids. From germline, CDR1 is KGHSH and CDR2 LQKENI. In DNA form, the CDR3 reads TGTGCCAGCTCACCGAGGGACAGGGGGCGTCAAGAGACCCAGTACTTC. This gives the protein CASSPRDRGRQETQYF.

This clone was observed a single time. The chain couples TRBV12-5 to TRBJ2-7; D not resolved. V lost 1 base to trimming and J lost 1 base, with 5 bases between them. Germline CDR1 and CDR2: LGHNT and FRNRAP. The CDR3 is 13 residues long. The CDR3 here is CASGLGASYEQYF. In DNA, the CDR3 is TGTGCTAGTGGTTTGGGGGCTTCCTACGAGCAGTACTTC. The whole variable domain, remainder taken from reference TRBV12-5 and TRBJ2-7, is DARVTQTPRHKVTEMGQEVTMRCQPILGHNTVFWYRQTMMQGLELLAYFRNRAPLDDSGMPKDRFSAEMPDATLATLKIQPSEPRDSAVYFCASGLGASYEQYFGPGTRLTVT.

This clone was observed a handful of times. The rearrangement uses TRBV28 and TRBJ1-2; D is undetermined. The CDR3 is 12 amino acids. The V and J ends lost 4 bases and 8 bases respectively, with 11 bases between them. Germline lookup yields CDR1 MDHEN and CDR2 SYDVKM. Here the CDR3 DNA reads TGTGCCAGCAGTTCTCGGGTTTTCGGCTACACCTTC. It specifies CASSSRVFGYTF.

The V call is TRBV5-4, the J call TRBJ2-7, with 9 nucleotides matching TRBD2. Germline loops: CDR1 SGHNT, CDR2 YYREEE (reference sequence). The CDR3 totals 15 residues. Germline trimming cut 4 bases from V and 7 bases from J; bases unmatched to any gene: 12. The CDR3 loop reads CASSLAGGPLVEQYF. The CDR3 DNA sequence: TGTGCCAGCAGCCTGGCGGGGGGGCCTTTGGTTGAGCAGTACTTC. Combining the CDR3 with reference TRBV5-4 and TRBJ2-7 gives the whole variable domain ETGVTQSPTHLIKTRGQQVTLRCSSQSGHNTVSWYQQALGQGPQFIFQYYREEENGRGNFPPRFSGLQFPNYSSELNVNALELDDSALYLCASSLAGGPLVEQYFGPGTRLTVT.